This T cell receptor beta chain was sequenced in a study of cytomegalovirus exposure and HLA in healthy donors (dated by TCRdb to the late 2010s). With regard to the full study: In an earlier analysis of some 610 of the donors, 276 Gb of sequence data and roughly 100 million unique TCR beta sequences from roughly 180 million T cells were reported. To study patterns of TCR occurrence, a later analysis re-analyzed previously published TCR beta repertoires from under 750 donors and added high-resolution HLA genotyping. Across some 400 genotyped donors of the cohort, an average of about 220,000 unique TCR beta nucleotide sequences per donor were sequenced, and approximately 19% of those sequences were non-productive. The T cell repertoires of under 700 subjects were profiled by immunosequencing and related to cytomegalovirus serostatus. The study combined high-throughput TCR immunosequencing, statistical association of individual TCRs with disease status, and machine learning to predict cytomegalovirus infection status. The study aimed to test whether cataloging public T cell receptors could reveal signatures of past pathogen exposure. An early release covering roughly 600 HLA-typed donors comprised about 300 gigabases of sequencing data and roughly 86 million unique TCR sequences. Roughly five DR-DQ haplotypes were treated as single units for association and clustering because of strong linkage in the cohort. The number of donors typed differed by locus, with about 629-630 for A, B, C, DRB1 and DQB1, roughly 520 for DQA1, 600 to 610 for DPA1, and 400 to 490 for DPB1. Class I and class II HLA loci were covered by the typing at four-digit resolution. The genetic ancestry cluster associated with self-reported Caucasian donors included about 84% of the roughly 400 genotyped donors. An earlier analysis of 587 of the donors used high-throughput TCR beta sequencing to judge whether each TCR beta V gene segment behaved as functional or pseudogenic. Every discovery cohort repertoire had been produced on one sequencing platform. Alongside the repertoire data, information on donor age, sex, ethnicity and CMV serostatus was compiled. In a later genetic analysis, genome-wide SNP genotypes for about three fifths of the roughly 670 donors were used, and that subset was treated as a discovery cohort. In addition to the first cohort of approximately 670 subjects, a separate validation cohort of 120 different subjects was used. Rather than using new phenotypic data, the later analysis identified candidate immune exposures from TCR beta sequences and from how often those sequences occurred across donors.

The CDR3, from cysteine to phenylalanine, totals 14 residues. Solely the CDR3 DNA is kept, with 42 bases framed from the first base. According to the germline V gene, CDR1 reads SGHAT and CDR2 reads FQNNGV. V sheds 2 bases and J sheds 0 bases, leaving 7 bases between their ends. Study-wide conclusions, independent of this receptor: In a later analysis, HLA-associated TCR beta chains showed more clonal expansion and lower generation probabilities than non-associated chains that were equally common. This cohort had only TCR beta chains sequenced, and the lack of alpha or paired-chain data limited which features could be detected. A further reported finding was that TCR beta sequences accurately predicted the HLA-A and HLA-B alleles for most subjects in the first cohort. According to a later analysis, parvovirus B19, influenza, CMV and Epstein-Barr virus appeared linked to several top co-occurrence clusters. V-gene and J-gene trimming of TCR beta chains was associated with a missense DCLRE1C variant in a later genetic analysis, and the association was replicated in an independent cohort. Most TCR sequences were observed very rarely across donors, whereas some public TCRs were present in many individuals. HLA typing was unavailable for some donors at each locus, so association tests used only the typed subset. Sequencing depth was assumed to be roughly uniform across donors in the presence/absence analyses, though that assumption may not hold. According to a later genetic analysis, donors in an Asian-associated ancestry cluster had fewer N-insertions in productive TCRs than the approximately 610-donor mean. In both the original and validation cohorts, the classifier was reported to diagnose cytomegalovirus status with high specificity and sensitivity. In a later analysis, TCR association rates were found to vary across HLA loci, with the most associated TCRs seen for DRB1 alleles and the fewest for HLA-C alleles. The authors suggested that the approach could potentially be extended to other disease states and immunological phenotypes. CMV serostatus was the only immune exposure information available for the cohort. Because counts were too low, about 17 rarely observed V segments, including chromosome 9 orphons, were excluded from the earlier analysis of several hundred of the donors. In the study, roughly 160 TCR beta chains were listed as associated with cytomegalovirus. The sequencing pipeline was judged likely to have produced a cluster of highly shared sequence variants as a technical artifact. According to a later analysis, most CMV-associated TCR beta chains appeared to be HLA-restricted, and the HLA associations seemed to be driven largely by CMV exposure. Assigning TCR associations to individual alleles was difficult when HLA alleles, especially DR and DQ, strongly co-occurred. The 87-base-pair reads could not distinguish some IMGT-functional V segments, including TRBV6-2 and TRBV6-3, so those segments were excluded. Linkage disequilibrium might explain the correlated functional status among segregating V segments, but an unknown experimental factor could not be ruled out. In vitro tests confirmed that a few of the cytomegalovirus-associated TCR beta chains recognize cytomegalovirus antigens. An earlier analysis of roughly 570 of the donors showed that most TCR beta V segments appeared in productive rearrangements either about 87% or about 30% of the time, which broadly matched IMGT annotations. In a later analysis, 16,951 TCR beta sequences were associated with specific HLA alleles at a false discovery rate of 0.05.

In total, just over 650 healthy bone marrow donors made up the cohort. Cohort members were all nominally healthy when sampled, although unrecorded immune exposures were likely present. The donor was CMV seronegative and belonged to the group of several hundred seronegative cohort members. A peripheral blood sample was collected from each donor, and TCR beta sequencing was performed on peripheral blood mononuclear cells. Genomic DNA extraction from the blood cell samples was performed with the Qiagen DNeasy Blood Extraction Kit. This clone was seen more than once but under ten times. Its antigen specificity is not known. The sample holds no much larger clone one base away, and base qualities are not on file. Receptor libraries were prepared by the immunoSEQ multiplex PCR assay. For the multiplex PCR, a mixture combining 60 forward primers for TCR Vbeta segments and 13 reverse primers for TCR Jbeta segments was used. The CDR3 region of rearranged TCR beta genes was amplified from genomic DNA by a multiplex PCR assay. The Illumina HiSeq System was used to sequence the amplified TCR beta libraries as 87-base-pair reads. On the study's bioinformatics: A later analysis tallied roughly 76 million unique TCR beta chains across the roughly 610 repertoires, and approximately 9.9 million of those chains were shared by two or more donors. To remove PCR and sequencing errors, raw reads were error-corrected and collapsed into unique sequences using a nearest-neighbor algorithm that merged closely related sequences. V, D and J gene segments were assigned by aligning CDR3 sequences to IMGT reference sequences. Each retained sequence needed at least a six-nucleotide match to both a V gene segment and a J gene segment. Rearrangements were called productive when the CDR3 lacked stop codons and stayed in frame with V and J; all others were non-productive. Following IMGT convention, CDR3 was defined as the stretch from the second conserved V-encoded cysteine to the conserved J-encoded phenylalanine. Sequences without an unambiguous match to a single V gene segment were excluded from the earlier analysis of 450 to 650 of the donors. In an earlier analysis of 587 of the donors, a V segment was called functional when productive rearrangements were above 56.7%, and segregating when the standard deviation between donors exceeded 5%. To diagnose cytomegalovirus status from the catalog of TCR beta chain sequences, a statistical classification framework was built. In a later analysis, TCR nucleotide sequences were compared against IMGT/GENE-DB human TR gene sequences so that V and J genes could be assigned. Using the TCRdist pipeline, a later analysis assigned CDR3 sequences along with most-parsimonious VDJ recombination scenarios. In a later analysis, every TCR beta chain was defined by the combination of its CDR3 amino acid sequence and its V-gene family, and reads without a unique V-gene family were dropped. As a way to deal with suspected cross-contamination and a sequencing artifact, a later analysis dropped 450 to 700 nucleotide sequences that were highly shared and had low generation probability. A later analysis calculated a clonal expansion index for each public chain from normalized within-repertoire ranks of inferred template counts. A later analysis computed generation probabilities with a VDJ recombination model fitted to out-of-frame rearrangements, and checked the results against IGoR. A later analysis scored TCR-TCR, TCR-HLA and TCR-CMV co-occurrence with hypergeometric tests, applying a repertoire-size bias correction to TCR pairs. In a later analysis, false discovery rates were estimated by permuting HLA or CMV assignments 20 times. A later analysis grouped co-occurring TCRs with DBSCAN, adding TCRdist sequence similarity when clustering within HLA-allele-positive subsets. Co-occurrence clustering excluded repertoires with fewer than 30,000 or more than 120,000 public chains, plus five with anomalous nucleotide sharing. The clones in this table, taken by TCRdb from immuneACCESS, are in-frame only. Not every clone is retained; where verified, under half of the shortfall comes from an unresolved V gene, and the cause of the rest is unknown. The V and J calls and clone size are taken from that table; D and trimming were inferred from the DNA. This sample is represented by about 89,000 clones; roughly 70% of them were singletons. Under 2.5% of the sample belongs to the ten largest clones.

This receptor was identified in a man aged 25 to 40 in good health and CMV-seronegative. The rearranged chain carries TRBV11-2 and TRBJ1-1, with no confidently assigned D gene. The sequencing input was PBMCs. The CDR3 protein sequence reads: CASSLFAVNTEAFF. In nucleotides, the sequence is TGTGCCAGCAGCTTATTCGCGGTGAACACTGAAGCTTTCTTT.